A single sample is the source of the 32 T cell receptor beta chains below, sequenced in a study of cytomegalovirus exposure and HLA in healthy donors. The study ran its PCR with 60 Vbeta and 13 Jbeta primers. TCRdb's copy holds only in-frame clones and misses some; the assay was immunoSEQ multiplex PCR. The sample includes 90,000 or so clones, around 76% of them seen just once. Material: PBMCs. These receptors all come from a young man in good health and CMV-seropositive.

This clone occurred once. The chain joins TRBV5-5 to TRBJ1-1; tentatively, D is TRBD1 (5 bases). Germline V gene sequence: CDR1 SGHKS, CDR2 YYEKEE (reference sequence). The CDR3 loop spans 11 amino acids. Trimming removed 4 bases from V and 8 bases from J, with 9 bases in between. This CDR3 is CASSQGPEAFF. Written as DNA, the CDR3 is TGTGCCAGCAGCCAGGGCCCCGAAGCTTTCTTT.

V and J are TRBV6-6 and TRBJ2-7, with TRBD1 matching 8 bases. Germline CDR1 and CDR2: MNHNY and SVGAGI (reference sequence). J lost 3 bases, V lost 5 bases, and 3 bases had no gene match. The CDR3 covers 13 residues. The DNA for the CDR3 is TGTGCCAGCAGTGACGGACAGGGCTACGAGCAGTACTTC. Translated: CASSDGQGYEQYF.

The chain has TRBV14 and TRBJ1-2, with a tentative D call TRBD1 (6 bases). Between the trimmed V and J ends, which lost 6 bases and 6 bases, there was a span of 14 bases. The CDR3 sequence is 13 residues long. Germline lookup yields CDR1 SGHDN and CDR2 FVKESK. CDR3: CASRQTGKDGYTF. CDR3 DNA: TGTGCCAGCAGACAAACAGGGAAGGATGGCTACACCTTC.

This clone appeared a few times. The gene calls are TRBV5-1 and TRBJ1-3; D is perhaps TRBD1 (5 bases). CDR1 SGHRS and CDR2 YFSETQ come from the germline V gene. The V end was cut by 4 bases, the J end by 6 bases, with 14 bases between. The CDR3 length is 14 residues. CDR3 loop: CASSPPGETNTIYF. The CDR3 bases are TGCGCCAGCAGCCCCCCGGGGGAAACAAACACCATATATTTT.

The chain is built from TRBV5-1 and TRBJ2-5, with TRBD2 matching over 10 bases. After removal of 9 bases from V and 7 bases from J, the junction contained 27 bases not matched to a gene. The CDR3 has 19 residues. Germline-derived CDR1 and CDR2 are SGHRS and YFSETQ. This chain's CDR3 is CATEVSTPTSGANFGTQYF. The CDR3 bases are TGCGCCACCGAGGTTAGTACTCCCACTAGCGGGGCCAACTTCGGGACCCAGTACTTC.

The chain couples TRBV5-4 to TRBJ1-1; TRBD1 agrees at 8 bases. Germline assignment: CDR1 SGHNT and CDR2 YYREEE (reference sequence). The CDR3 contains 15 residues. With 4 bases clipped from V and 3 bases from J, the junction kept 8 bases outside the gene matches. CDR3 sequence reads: CASSALQGVDTEAFF. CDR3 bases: TGTGCCAGCAGCGCGTTACAGGGGGTGGACACTGAAGCTTTCTTT.

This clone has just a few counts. The DNA of the CDR3 is TGTGCCAGCAGTTCCCCCCCCACGTCGACAGCTCAGTCCTTAAATGAAAAACTGTTTTTT. The encoded protein is CASSSPPTSTAQSLNEKLFF. This sequence joins TRBV28 and TRBJ1-4, with D perhaps matching TRBD1 (5 bases). Germline V gives CDR1 MDHEN, CDR2 SYDVKM. The CDR3 runs to 20 residues. Trimming removed 4 bases from V and 5 bases from J, with 29 bases in between.

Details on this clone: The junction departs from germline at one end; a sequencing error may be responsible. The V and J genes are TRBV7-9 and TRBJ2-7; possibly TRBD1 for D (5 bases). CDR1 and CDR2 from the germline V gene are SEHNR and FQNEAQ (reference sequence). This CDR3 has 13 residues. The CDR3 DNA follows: TGTTCCAGCAGCCAGGGCTCGACCTACGAGCAGTACTTC. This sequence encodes CSSSQGSTYEQYF. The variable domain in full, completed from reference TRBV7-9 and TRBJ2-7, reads DTGVSQNPRHKITKRGQNVTFRCDPISEHNRLYWYRQTLGQGPEFLTYFQNEAQLEKSRLLSDRFSAERPKGSFSTLEIQRTEQGDSAMYLCSSSQGSTYEQYFGPGTRLTVT.

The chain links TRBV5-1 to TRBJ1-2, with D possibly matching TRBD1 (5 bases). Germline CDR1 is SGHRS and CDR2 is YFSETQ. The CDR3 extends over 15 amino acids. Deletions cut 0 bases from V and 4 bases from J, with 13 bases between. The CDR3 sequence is CASSLGQIHLYGYTF. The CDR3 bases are TGCGCCAGCAGCTTGGGACAGATACACCTCTATGGCTACACCTTC.

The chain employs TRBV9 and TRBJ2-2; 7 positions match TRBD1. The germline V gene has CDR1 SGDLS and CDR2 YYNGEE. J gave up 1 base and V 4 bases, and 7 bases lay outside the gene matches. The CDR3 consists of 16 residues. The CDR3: CASSSRAGGNTGELFF. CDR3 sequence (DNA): TGTGCCAGCAGCTCCCGGGCAGGGGGGAACACCGGGGAGCTGTTTTTT.

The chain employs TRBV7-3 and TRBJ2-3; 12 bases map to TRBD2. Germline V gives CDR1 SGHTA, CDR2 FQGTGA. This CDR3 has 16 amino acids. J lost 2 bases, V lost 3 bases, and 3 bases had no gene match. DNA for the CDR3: TGTGCCAGCAGCTTCTCTAGCGGGGGGGCCACAGATACGCAGTATTTT. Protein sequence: CASSFSSGGATDTQYF.

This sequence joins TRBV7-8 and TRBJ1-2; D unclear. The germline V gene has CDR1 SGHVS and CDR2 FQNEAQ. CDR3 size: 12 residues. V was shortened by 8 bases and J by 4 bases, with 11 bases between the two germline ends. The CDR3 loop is CASSPGIYGYTF. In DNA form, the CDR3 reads TGTGCCAGCTCGCCCGGGATCTATGGCTACACCTTC.

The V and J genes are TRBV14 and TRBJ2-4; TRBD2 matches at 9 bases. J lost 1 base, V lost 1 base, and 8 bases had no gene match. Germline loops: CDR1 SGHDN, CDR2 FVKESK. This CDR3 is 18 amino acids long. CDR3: CASSQAGLAGKAKNIQYF. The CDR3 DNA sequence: TGTGCCAGCAGCCAAGCCGGCCTAGCGGGAAAGGCCAAAAACATTCAGTACTTC.

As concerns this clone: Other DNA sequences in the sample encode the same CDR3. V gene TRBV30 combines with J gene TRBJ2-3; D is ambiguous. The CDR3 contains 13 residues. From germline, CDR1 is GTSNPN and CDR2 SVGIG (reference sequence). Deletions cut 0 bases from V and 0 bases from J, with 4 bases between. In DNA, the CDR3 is TGTGCCTGGAGTGTACGGAGCACAGATACGCAGTATTTT. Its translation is CAWSVRSTDTQYF.

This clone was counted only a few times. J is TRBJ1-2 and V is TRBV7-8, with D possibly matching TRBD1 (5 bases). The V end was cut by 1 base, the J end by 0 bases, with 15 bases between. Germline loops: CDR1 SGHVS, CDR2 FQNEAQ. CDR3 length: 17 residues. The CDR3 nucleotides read TGTGCCAGCAGCTTAGTGTATCGGACAACGACTAACTATGGCTACACCTTC. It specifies CASSLVYRTTTNYGYTF.

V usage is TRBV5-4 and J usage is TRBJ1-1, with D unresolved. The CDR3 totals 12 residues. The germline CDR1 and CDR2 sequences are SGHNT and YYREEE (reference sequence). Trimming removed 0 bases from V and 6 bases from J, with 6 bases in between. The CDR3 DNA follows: TGTGCCAGCAGCTTGGCGAGGTCTGAAGCTTTCTTT. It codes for CASSLARSEAFF.

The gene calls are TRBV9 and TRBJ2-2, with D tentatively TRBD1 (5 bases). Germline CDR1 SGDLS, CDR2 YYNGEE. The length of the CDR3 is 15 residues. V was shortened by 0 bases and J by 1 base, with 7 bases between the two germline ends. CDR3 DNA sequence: TGTGCCAGCAGCGTAGACAGGTTGAACACCGGGGAGCTGTTTTTT. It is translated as CASSVDRLNTGELFF.

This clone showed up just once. In DNA, the CDR3 is TGTGCCAGTAACCAGGCAACCTCCTACGAGCAGTACTTC. It yields the protein CASNQATSYEQYF. The gene calls are TRBV19 and TRBJ2-7; no clear D. The CDR3 runs to 13 residues. Trimming cost V 7 bases and J 0 bases, with 10 bases left between them. Looked up from germline, CDR1 is LNHDA and CDR2 is SQIVND (reference sequence).

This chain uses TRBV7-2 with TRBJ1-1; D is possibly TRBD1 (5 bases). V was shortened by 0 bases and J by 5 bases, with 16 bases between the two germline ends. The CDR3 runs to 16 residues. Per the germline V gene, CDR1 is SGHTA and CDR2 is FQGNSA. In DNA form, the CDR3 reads TGTGCCAGCAGCTTAGCGGCCACTGTTGGGGGGACTGAAGCTTTCTTT. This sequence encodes CASSLAATVGGTEAFF. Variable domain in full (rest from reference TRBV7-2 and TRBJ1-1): GAGVSQSPSNKVTEKGKDVELRCDPISGHTALYWYRQSLGQGLEFLIYFQGNSAPDKSGLPSDRFSAERTGGSVSTLTIQRTQQEDSAVYLCASSLAATVGGTEAFFGQGTRLTVV.

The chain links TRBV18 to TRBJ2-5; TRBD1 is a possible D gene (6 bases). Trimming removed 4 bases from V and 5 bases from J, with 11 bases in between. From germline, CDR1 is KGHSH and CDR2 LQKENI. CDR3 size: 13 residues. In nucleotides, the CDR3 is TGTGCCAGCTCACAGGGGGTTGAGGAGACCCAGTACTTC. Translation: CASSQGVEETQYF.

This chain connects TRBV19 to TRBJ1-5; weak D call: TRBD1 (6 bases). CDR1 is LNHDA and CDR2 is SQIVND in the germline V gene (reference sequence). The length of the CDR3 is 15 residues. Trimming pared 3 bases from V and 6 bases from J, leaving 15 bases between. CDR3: CASSMDLQGFQPQHF. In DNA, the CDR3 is TGTGCCAGTAGTATGGACCTACAGGGTTTTCAGCCCCAGCATTTT.

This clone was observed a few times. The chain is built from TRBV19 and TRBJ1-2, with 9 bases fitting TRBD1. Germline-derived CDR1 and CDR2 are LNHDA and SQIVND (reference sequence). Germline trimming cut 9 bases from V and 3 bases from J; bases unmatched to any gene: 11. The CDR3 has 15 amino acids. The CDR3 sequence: CASISGQGLHYGYTF. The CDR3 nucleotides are TGTGCCAGCATCAGTGGACAGGGGCTTCACTATGGCTACACCTTC.

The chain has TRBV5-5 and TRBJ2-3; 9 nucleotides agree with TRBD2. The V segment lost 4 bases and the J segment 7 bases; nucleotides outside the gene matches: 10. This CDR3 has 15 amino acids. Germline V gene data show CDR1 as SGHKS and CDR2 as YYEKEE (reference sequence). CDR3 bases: TGTGCCAGCAGCCTGGGGCGGGGGGGCCCTTATACGCAGTATTTT. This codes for CASSLGRGGPYTQYF.

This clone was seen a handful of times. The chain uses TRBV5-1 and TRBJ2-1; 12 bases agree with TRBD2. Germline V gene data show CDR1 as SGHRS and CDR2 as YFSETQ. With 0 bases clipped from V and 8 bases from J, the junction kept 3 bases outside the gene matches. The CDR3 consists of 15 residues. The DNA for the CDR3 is TGCGCCAGCAGCTTGGGACTAGCGGGGGCAGATGAGCAGTTCTTC. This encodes CASSLGLAGADEQFF.

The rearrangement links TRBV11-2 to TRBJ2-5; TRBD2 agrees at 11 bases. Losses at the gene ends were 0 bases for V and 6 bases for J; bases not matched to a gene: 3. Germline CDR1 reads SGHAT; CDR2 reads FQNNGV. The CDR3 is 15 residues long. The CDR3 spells CASSLDSGGEKTQYF. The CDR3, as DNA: TGTGCCAGCAGCTTAGATAGCGGGGGGGAGAAGACCCAGTACTTC.

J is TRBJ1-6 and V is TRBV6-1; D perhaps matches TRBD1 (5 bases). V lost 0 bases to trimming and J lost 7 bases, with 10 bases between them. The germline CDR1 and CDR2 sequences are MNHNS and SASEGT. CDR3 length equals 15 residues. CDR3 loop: CASSEAGQGNSPLHF. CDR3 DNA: TGTGCCAGCAGTGAAGCCGGCCAGGGCAATTCACCCCTCCACTTT.

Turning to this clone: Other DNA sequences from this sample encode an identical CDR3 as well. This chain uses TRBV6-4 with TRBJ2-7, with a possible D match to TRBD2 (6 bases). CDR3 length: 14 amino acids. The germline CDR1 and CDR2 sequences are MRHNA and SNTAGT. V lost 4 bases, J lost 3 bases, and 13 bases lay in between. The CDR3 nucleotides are TGTGCCAGCAGTGCCAACGCCGGGAGCTACGAGCAGTACTTC. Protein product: CASSANAGSYEQYF.

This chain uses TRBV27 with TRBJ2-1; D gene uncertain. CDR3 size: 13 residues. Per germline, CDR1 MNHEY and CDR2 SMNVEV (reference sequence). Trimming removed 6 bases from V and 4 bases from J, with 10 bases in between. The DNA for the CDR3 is TGTGCCAGCAGCCAATCTAGTTACAATGAGCAGTTCTTC. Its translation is CASSQSSYNEQFF.

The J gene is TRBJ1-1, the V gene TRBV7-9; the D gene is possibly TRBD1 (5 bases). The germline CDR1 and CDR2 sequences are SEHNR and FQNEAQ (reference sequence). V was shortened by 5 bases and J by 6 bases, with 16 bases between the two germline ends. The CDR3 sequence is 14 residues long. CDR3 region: CASSPDPGGAEAFF. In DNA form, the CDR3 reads TGTGCCAGCAGCCCGGACCCTGGAGGGGCTGAAGCTTTCTTT.

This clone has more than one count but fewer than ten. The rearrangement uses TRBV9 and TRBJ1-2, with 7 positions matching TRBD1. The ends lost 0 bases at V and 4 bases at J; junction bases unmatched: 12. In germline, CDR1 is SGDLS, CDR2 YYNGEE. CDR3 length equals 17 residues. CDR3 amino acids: CASSVVTNPTGVYGYTF. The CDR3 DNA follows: TGTGCCAGCAGCGTAGTGACCAACCCCACAGGGGTCTATGGCTACACCTTC.

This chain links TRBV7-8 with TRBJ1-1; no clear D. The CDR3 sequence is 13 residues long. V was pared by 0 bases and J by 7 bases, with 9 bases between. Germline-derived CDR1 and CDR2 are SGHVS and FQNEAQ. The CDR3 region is CASSLAGGIEAFF. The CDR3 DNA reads TGTGCCAGCAGCTTAGCGGGCGGGATTGAAGCTTTCTTT.

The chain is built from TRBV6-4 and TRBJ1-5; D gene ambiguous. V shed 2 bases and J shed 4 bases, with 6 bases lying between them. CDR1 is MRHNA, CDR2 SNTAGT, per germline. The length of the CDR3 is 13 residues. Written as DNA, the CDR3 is TGTGCCAGCAGTGACGGGAGTAATCAGCCCCAGCATTTT. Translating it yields CASSDGSNQPQHF.